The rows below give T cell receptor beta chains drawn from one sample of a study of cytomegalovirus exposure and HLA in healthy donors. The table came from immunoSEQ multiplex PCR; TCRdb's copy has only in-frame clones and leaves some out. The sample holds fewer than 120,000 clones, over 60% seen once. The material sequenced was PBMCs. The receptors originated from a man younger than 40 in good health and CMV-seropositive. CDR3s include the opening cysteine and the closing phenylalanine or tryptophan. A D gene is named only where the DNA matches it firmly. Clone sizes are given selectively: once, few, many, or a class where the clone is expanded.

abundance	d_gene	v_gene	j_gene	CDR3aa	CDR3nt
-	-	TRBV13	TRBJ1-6	CASSLWGEGDNSPLHF	TGTGCCAGCAGCTTATGGGGTGAGGGGGACAATTCACCCCTCCACTTT
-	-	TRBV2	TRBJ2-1	CASSEAPSGYEQFF	TGTGCCAGCAGTGAGGCACCCTCGGGGTATGAGCAGTTCTTC
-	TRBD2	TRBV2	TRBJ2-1	CASVLAGGSQFF	TGTGCCAGCGTCCTAGCGGGGGGGTCTCAGTTCTTC
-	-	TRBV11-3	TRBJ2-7	CASSPGGRSQLYEQYF	TGTGCCAGCAGCCCAGGAGGACGGAGCCAGCTCTACGAGCAGTACTTC
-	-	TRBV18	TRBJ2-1	CASSPTGGGAGSEQFF	TGTGCCAGCTCACCAACCGGTGGGGGGGCAGGCAGTGAGCAGTTCTTC
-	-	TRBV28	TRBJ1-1	CASTLATTGSTEAFF	TGTGCCAGCACCCTGGCGACCACAGGGAGCACTGAAGCTTTCTTT
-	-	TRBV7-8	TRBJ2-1	CASSLEAGGTYNEQFF	TGTGCCAGCAGCTTAGAAGCGGGCGGAACCTACAATGAGCAGTTCTTC
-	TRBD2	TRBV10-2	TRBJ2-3	CASSENSGGLRDTQYF	TGCGCCAGCAGTGAGAATAGCGGGGGCCTCAGGGATACGCAGTATTTT
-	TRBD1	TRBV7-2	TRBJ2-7	CASSFSGGSSYEQYF	TGTGCCAGCAGCTTTTCAGGGGGTAGCTCCTACGAGCAGTACTTC
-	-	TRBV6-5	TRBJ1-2	CASRGGGRNYGYTF	TGTGCCAGCAGAGGGGGGGGTCGTAACTATGGCTACACCTTC
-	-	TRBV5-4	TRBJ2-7	CASSVNRPEVGQYF	TGTGCCAGCAGCGTGAATAGACCGGAGGTCGGGCAGTACTTC
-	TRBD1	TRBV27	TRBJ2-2	CASSLSTHRGLSGELFF	TGTGCCAGCAGTTTATCGACGCACAGGGGCCTGTCCGGGGAGCTGTTTTTT
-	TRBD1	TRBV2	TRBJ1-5	CASRGGQGVLSEPQHF	TGTGCCAGCAGGGGTGGACAGGGGGTTTTATCGGAGCCCCAGCATTTT
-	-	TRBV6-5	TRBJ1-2	CASSYLRAHYGYTF	TGTGCCAGCAGTTACCTCAGGGCCCACTATGGCTACACCTTC
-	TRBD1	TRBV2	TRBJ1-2	CASNTGDNGYTF	TGTGCCAGCAACACAGGGGACAACGGCTACACCTTC
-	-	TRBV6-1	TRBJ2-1	CASSRQVEGTDEQFF	TGTGCCAGCAGCAGACAGGTTGAGGGAACAGATGAGCAGTTCTTC
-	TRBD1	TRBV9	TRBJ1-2	CASRDTGGSNYGYTF	TGTGCCAGCAGAGATACAGGGGGTTCTAACTATGGCTACACCTTC
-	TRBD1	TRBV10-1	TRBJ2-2	CASSDGTGPGELFF	TGCGCCAGCAGTGATGGGACAGGGCCCGGGGAGCTGTTTTTT
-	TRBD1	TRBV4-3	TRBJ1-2	CASSQDRGQGPDGYTF	TGCGCCAGCAGCCAAGATAGGGGACAGGGGCCGGATGGCTACACCTTC
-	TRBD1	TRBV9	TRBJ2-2	CASSAGSRQGMPNTGELFF	TGTGCCAGCAGCGCCGGTTCCCGACAGGGTATGCCGAACACCGGGGAGCTGTTTTTT
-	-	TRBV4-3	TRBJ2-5	CASSQDRRGRETQYF	TGCGCCAGCAGCCAAGATCGGAGGGGGCGGGAGACCCAGTACTTC
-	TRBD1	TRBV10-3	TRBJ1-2	CAIRRQGTYGYTF	TGTGCCATCAGACGACAGGGTACCTATGGCTACACCTTC
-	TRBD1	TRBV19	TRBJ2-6	CASSHRGQGSSGANVLTF	TGTGCCAGTAGTCATCGGGGACAGGGGTCCTCTGGGGCCAACGTCCTGACTTTC
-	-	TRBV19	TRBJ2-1	CASSMTSYNEQFF	TGTGCCAGTAGTATGACTAGCTACAATGAGCAGTTCTTC
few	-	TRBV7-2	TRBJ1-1	CASSSRGANTEAFF	TGTGCCAGCAGCTCACGGGGTGCGAACACTGAAGCTTTCTTT
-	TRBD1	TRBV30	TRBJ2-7	CACYTGVGQYF	TGTGCCTGCTATACAGGGGTTGGGCAGTACTTC